This T cell receptor (beta chain) appears in the sequencing data of a study of T cells after yellow fever vaccination. This clonotype has more than one count but fewer than ten. Its antigen is unknown. Study-level points and caveats: After the booster, about 95% of CD4 and 75% to 90% of CD8 primary-response clones were re-detected.

TCR cDNA was made by 5'RACE template switching, adding a universal primer site and UMIs. From the 5' RACE reads, TCRdb called clonotypes with MiXCR, one entry per CDR3 protein. This table has under 300,000 distinct CDR3 sequences, 6.9% appearing once. Trimming cost V 4 bases and J 17 bases, with 18 bases left between them. The CDR3 contains 12 residues. Germline values: CDR1 SGHTS, CDR2 YDEGEE. Specimen: CD4+ T cells sorted from PBMCs, collected 15 days after the yellow fever booster vaccination. The clonotype comes from a man younger than 40 who received the YFV17D yellow fever vaccine. The V call is TRBV5-8, the J call TRBJ1-4; D might be TRBD1 (5 bases). CDR3 region: CASSNIRGAFFF. CDR3 sequence (DNA): TGTGCCAGCAGCAACATCCGAGGGGCTTTTTTTTTT.